This record looks at one TCR beta chain sequence and its context. The V and J ends lost 11 bases and 15 bases, in that order; junction bases with no gene match: 22. CDR1 and CDR2 (germline): SNHLY, FYNNEI. This CDR3 region has 14 residues. This sample is part of a study of Graves' ophthalmopathy and Graves' hyperthyroidism. The authors amplified TCR beta CDR3 regions, and they did so from RNA transcripts for repertoire sequencing. HTBI-primed first-round RT-PCR preceded second-round multiplex PCR. TCRdb ran MiXCR on the multiplex PCR reads and lists one entry per CDR3 protein. Seen here are 650,000 to 900,000 distinct CDR3 sequences, approximately 40% observed once, and the top ten hold 40% to 55%.

This rearrangement joins TRBV2 to TRBJ1-5; 7 bases align to TRBD1. The TCR sequence derives from an adult man with Graves' ophthalmopathy. Sequences were obtained from peripheral blood. CDR3 residues: CAWRAPGQRLRMHF. For the CDR3, the DNA is TGTGCCTGGAGGGCCCCGGGACAGCGACTCCGAATGCATTTT.